These 25 T cell receptor beta chains came from one sample sequenced in a study of T cells after yellow fever vaccination. MiXCR, run by TCRdb on the 5' RACE reads, gives a single entry per CDR3 protein. The data show around 300,000 distinct CDR3 sequences, 10% to 15% seen once. Here the sequenced sample was CD4+ T cells sorted from PBMCs, taken 45 days after the yellow fever booster vaccination. These receptors were obtained from a man aged 25-45 years who received the YFV17D yellow fever vaccine.

This clonotype was seen more than once but under ten times. This chain joins TRBV20-1 and TRBJ2-1; TRBD1 agrees at 9 bases. The CDR3 has 15 amino acids. V lost 0 bases to trimming and J lost 5 bases; unmatched junction nucleotides: 5. CDR1 is DFQATT and CDR2 is SNEGSKA in the germline V gene (reference sequence). In DNA, the CDR3 is TGCAGTGCTAGAGATACGGGACAGGGAAACAATGAGCAGTTCTTC. Translated: CSARDTGQGNNEQFF.

The V call is TRBV28, the J call TRBJ1-2; the match to TRBD1 covers 7 bases. The CDR3 has 14 residues. Looked up from germline, CDR1 is MDHEN and CDR2 is SYDVKM. The J segment lost 3 bases and the V segment lost 6 bases, leaving 7 bases of the junction unmatched. CDR3 protein: CASRGTEGHYGYTF. DNA of the CDR3: TGTGCCAGCAGAGGGACAGAGGGGCACTATGGCTACACCTTC.

This clonotype was observed a few times. The chain recombines TRBV5-1 with TRBJ2-3, with D tentatively TRBD2 (5 bases). The CDR3 spans 14 residues. Germline CDR1 is SGHRS and CDR2 is YFSETQ. V gave up 4 bases and J gave up 6 bases, with 15 bases separating them. CDR3 sequence (DNA): TGCGCCAGCAGCCCCTTAGCGCGTTCGGATACGCAGTATTTT. It encodes CASSPLARSDTQYF.

This clonotype was counted only a few times. The chain has TRBV5-1 and TRBJ2-1; D is unresolved. The CDR3 totals 15 residues. Germline V lookup: CDR1 SGHRS, CDR2 YFSETQ. V lost 2 bases and J 8 bases, leaving 17 bases between the germline ends. The CDR3 sequence: CASSLEKETGDEQFF. The CDR3 nucleotides read TGCGCCAGCAGCTTAGAAAAGGAGACTGGCGATGAGCAGTTCTTC.

The V gene is TRBV29-1, the J gene TRBJ2-1, with 8 bases identical to TRBD2. This CDR3 region has 11 residues. Germline V gene sequence: CDR1 SQVTM, CDR2 ANQGSEA. CDR3: CRAGTSNEQFF. The DNA for the CDR3 is TGCAGGGCCGGGACTAGCAATGAGCAGTTCTTC.

V is TRBV4-3 and J is TRBJ1-6; D unresolved. The germline gives CDR1 LGHNA, CDR2 YSLEER. Trimming shortened V by 3 bases and J by 10 bases, and 10 bases separated the two germline ends. The CDR3 is 13 residues long. CDR3: CASSQVMDSPLHF. In DNA form, the CDR3 reads TGCGCCAGCAGCCAGGTGATGGACTCACCCCTCCACTTT.

The chain has TRBV20-1 and TRBJ2-7, with 9 positions matching TRBD2. This CDR3 has 15 residues. The trim removed 4 bases at V and 5 bases at J, leaving 12 bases unmatched. Germline CDR1 and CDR2: DFQATT and SNEGSKA (reference sequence). The CDR3 protein is CSAKEPGTSFHEQYF. As DNA, the CDR3 is TGCAGTGCTAAGGAGCCCGGGACTAGCTTCCACGAGCAGTACTTC.

The chain uses TRBV7-2 and TRBJ2-2, with 10 positions matching TRBD2. Germline V CDR1 and CDR2: SGHTA, FQGNSA. The CDR3 is 15 residues long. V lost 5 bases to trimming and J lost 6 bases; unmatched junction nucleotides: 6. Here the CDR3 DNA reads TGTGCCAGCAGCCTTCGACTAGCGGGCTCCGGGGAGCTGTTTTTT. This translates into CASSLRLAGSGELFF.

This clonotype showed up just a few times. V is TRBV30 and J is TRBJ2-1; 8 bases align to TRBD1. The germline CDR1 and CDR2 sequences are GTSNPN and SVGIG (reference sequence). CDR3 length: 14 amino acids. J was trimmed by 0 bases and V by 5 bases; bases with no gene match: 3. CDR3 amino acids: CAWVQGGSYNEQFF. The DNA of the CDR3 is TGTGCCTGGGTACAGGGGGGCTCCTACAATGAGCAGTTCTTC.

Here the CDR3 reads CASSYNSPLHF. The CDR3 DNA follows: TGTGCCAGCAGCTATAATTCACCCCTCCACTTT. The chain carries TRBV7-2 and TRBJ1-6; no definite D call. V gave up 4 bases and J gave up 5 bases, with 0 bases separating them. This CDR3 region has 11 residues. Per germline, CDR1 SGHTA and CDR2 FQGNSA.

This clonotype was observed a few times. This sequence joins TRBV10-3 and TRBJ2-5, with a possible D match to TRBD1 (8 bases). Trimming cost V 4 bases and J 3 bases, with 12 bases left between them. In germline, CDR1 is ENHRY, CDR2 SYGVKD. The CDR3 is made up of 14 amino acids. The CDR3 reads CAISGTGGEETQYF. The CDR3 DNA follows: TGTGCCATCAGTGGTACAGGGGGGGAAGAGACCCAGTACTTC.

V usage is TRBV25-1 and J usage is TRBJ2-2; D may be TRBD1 (5 bases). This CDR3 spans 17 amino acids. Germline CDR1 and CDR2: MGHDK and SYGVNS. Trimming pared 3 bases from V and 6 bases from J, leaving 20 bases between. The CDR3 nucleotides read TGTGCCAGCAGTGACCTAAAACGACAGAACGTCGCCGGGGAGCTGTTTTTT. This gives the protein CASSDLKRQNVAGELFF. The entire variable domain, with the rest obtained from reference TRBV25-1 and TRBJ2-2, is as follows: EADIYQTPRYLVIGTGKKITLECSQTMGHDKMYWYQQDPGMELHLIHYSYGVNSTEKGDLSSESTVSRIRTEHFPLTLESARPSHTSQYLCASSDLKRQNVAGELFFGEGSRLTVL.

J is TRBJ2-7 and V is TRBV10-3; D ambiguous. Germline lookup yields CDR1 ENHRY and CDR2 SYGVKD. V was shortened by 0 bases and J by 7 bases, with 7 bases between the two germline ends. This CDR3 has 12 residues. The DNA of the CDR3 is TGTGCCATCAGTGAGTCGGTCATGGAGCAGTACTTC. Translation gives CAISESVMEQYF.

The sample holds a few counts of this clonotype. The chain has TRBV18 and TRBJ1-2; 7 bases are shared with TRBD1. Per germline, CDR1 KGHSH and CDR2 LQKENI. The CDR3 is 15 amino acids. The J segment lost 3 bases and the V segment lost 3 bases, leaving 7 bases of the junction unmatched. CDR3 residues: CASSPAGTDDYGYTF. CDR3 nucleotides: TGTGCCAGCTCACCTGCCGGGACAGACGACTATGGCTACACCTTC.

This CDR3 is CASSYRIENTEAFF. The CDR3 region has the DNA TGTGCCAGCAGTTACAGGATAGAGAACACTGAAGCTTTCTTT. The chain employs TRBV6-5 and TRBJ1-1; D call uncertain. This CDR3 is built from 14 residues. Germline lookup yields CDR1 MNHEY and CDR2 SVGAGI. The V and J ends lost 2 bases and 1 base respectively, with 8 bases between them.

There are a few counts of this clonotype. The chain recombines TRBV20-1 with TRBJ2-7; 7 positions match TRBD1. The CDR3 spans 14 residues. Germline V gene data show CDR1 as DFQATT and CDR2 as SNEGSKA (reference sequence). V lost 4 bases, J lost 4 bases, and 10 bases stayed unmatched. CDR3: CSAIVNRGSYEQYF. Here the CDR3 DNA reads TGCAGTGCTATTGTAAACAGGGGCTCTTACGAGCAGTACTTC.

This clonotype has only a few counts. The chain is built from TRBV9 and TRBJ2-2, with TRBD2 as a possible D gene (5 bases). CDR3 length equals 20 residues. With 4 bases removed from V and 1 base from J, the gap between germline ends came to 26 bases. CDR1 is SGDLS, CDR2 YYNGEE, per germline. CDR3 residues: CASSPKGSYTLRVNTGELFF. The CDR3 region has the DNA TGTGCCAGCAGCCCGAAAGGGTCCTATACTCTGCGGGTGAACACCGGGGAGCTGTTTTTT. The variable domain in full, with the rest retrieved from reference TRBV9 and TRBJ2-2, is DSGVTQTPKHLITATGQRVTLRCSPRSGDLSVYWYQQSLDQGLQFLIQYYNGEERAKGNILERFSAQQFPDLHSELNLSSLELGDSALYFCASSPKGSYTLRVNTGELFFGEGSRLTVL.

The chain recombines TRBV20-1 with TRBJ1-4; unclear D gene. V was clipped by 6 bases and J by 3 bases, with 14 bases between them. There are 14 residues in the CDR3. Germline V gene sequence: CDR1 DFQATT, CDR2 SNEGSKA (reference sequence). The CDR3, as DNA: TGCAGTGCCACTCCACAATCGGCTAATGAAAAACTGTTTTTT. As protein: CSATPQSANEKLFF.

This clonotype was counted many times. This chain uses TRBV20-1 with TRBJ1-2; D remains unclear. The CDR3 is 12 residues long. V lost 1 base and J 3 bases, leaving 6 bases between the germline ends. Germline CDR1 and CDR2: DFQATT and SNEGSKA (reference sequence). The CDR3, as DNA: TGCAGTGCTAGAGCAGAGCACTATGGCTACACCTTC. It specifies CSARAEHYGYTF.

The V call is TRBV20-1, the J call TRBJ2-3; D unclear. There are 12 residues in the CDR3. V was cut by 0 bases and J by 6 bases, with 7 bases left in between. Germline CDR1 is DFQATT and CDR2 is SNEGSKA (reference sequence). The CDR3 sequence is CSAREVWDTQYF. The CDR3 bases are TGCAGTGCTAGAGAGGTTTGGGATACGCAGTATTTT.

V is TRBV7-2 and J is TRBJ2-2, with TRBD2 matching 9 bases. Germline values: CDR1 SGHTA, CDR2 FQGNSA. Trimming removed 6 bases from V and 4 bases from J; junction bases left unmatched: 12. This CDR3 is 17 amino acids long. CDR3 nucleotides: TGTGCCAGCAGTTTAATGGCGGGAGGGCCGAGCACCGGGGAGCTGTTTTTT. This sequence encodes CASSLMAGGPSTGELFF. Using reference TRBV7-2 and TRBJ2-2 for the parts outside the CDR3, the full variable domain is GAGVSQSPSNKVTEKGKDVELRCDPISGHTALYWYRQSLGQGLEFLIYFQGNSAPDKSGLPSDRFSAERTGGSVSTLTIQRTQQEDSAVYLCASSLMAGGPSTGELFFGEGSRLTVL.

This clonotype was picked up a small number of times. Relative to the germline gene, one junction end is altered; a read error may explain this. CDR3 nucleotides: TGTGCCAGCAGTCCCCTTGGGACTAGCGGTTACAATGAGCAGCTCTTC. Its protein product is CASSPLGTSGYNEQLF. The chain combines TRBV28 with TRBJ2-1; 11 nucleotides line up with TRBD2. The germline V gene has CDR1 MDHEN and CDR2 SYDVKM. This CDR3 region has 16 residues. Variable domain in full (rest from reference TRBV28 and TRBJ2-1): DVKVTQSSRYLVKRTGEKVFLECVQDMDHENMFWYRQDPGLGLRLIYFSYDVKMKEKGDIPEGYSVSREKKERFSLILESASTNQTSMYLCASSPLGTSGYNEQLFGPGTRLTVL.

The chain carries TRBV6-5 and TRBJ1-1; the D gene is possibly TRBD1 (5 bases). The germline V and J ends were trimmed by 2 bases and 1 base, with 8 bases remaining between them. CDR1 is MNHEY and CDR2 is SVGAGI in the germline V gene. The CDR3 contains 14 residues. In nucleotides, the CDR3 is TGTGCCAGCAGTTACCGGGGGACGAACACTGAAGCTTTCTTT. Translating gives CASSYRGTNTEAFF.

The chain employs TRBV11-2 and TRBJ2-1, with D perhaps TRBD2 (6 bases). Trimming removed 4 bases at V and 5 bases at J, with 12 bases between. Germline values: CDR1 SGHAT, CDR2 FQNNGV. CDR3 size: 14 residues. CDR3 in amino acids: CASSSGGGHNEQFF. CDR3 bases: TGTGCCAGCAGCTCCGGGGGAGGCCACAATGAGCAGTTCTTC.

This clonotype was seen a handful of times. The CDR3 loop reads CSARTGGGRSYNEQFF. The CDR3 DNA reads as TGCAGTGCTAGGACTGGCGGGGGCCGCTCCTACAATGAGCAGTTCTTC. This rearrangement joins TRBV20-1 to TRBJ2-1; D perhaps matches TRBD2 (7 bases). The CDR3 covers 16 residues. From germline, CDR1 is DFQATT and CDR2 SNEGSKA (reference sequence). V was clipped by 3 bases and J by 0 bases, with 15 bases between them.